The 15 T cell receptor beta chains below come from one sample, sequenced in a study of cytomegalovirus exposure and HLA in healthy donors (TCRdb year 2017). Library preparation was by the immunoSEQ multiplex PCR assay. For the multiplex PCR, a mixture combining 60 forward primers for TCR Vbeta segments and 13 reverse primers for TCR Jbeta segments was used. As stored in TCRdb, this immuneACCESS dataset retains in-frame rearrangements with V and J assigned. A fraction of the clones does not appear; measured against another copy, unresolved V genes explain less than half of the discrepancy, and the remainder lacks a known reason. The sample has about 180,000 clones on record, 79% of them singletons. Under 0.9% of the sample belongs to the ten largest clones. The sequencing input was PBMCs. Receptors originate from a woman aged 40-49 years in good health and CMV-seronegative.

The table lists this clone with a few counts. The chain has TRBV6-4 and TRBJ1-1, with 9 bases fitting TRBD1. This CDR3 region has 14 residues. Trimming took 7 bases from V and 5 from J; bases not matched to a gene: 8. Germline lookup yields CDR1 MRHNA and CDR2 SNTAGT. CDR3: CASNQTGGRTEAFF. The CDR3 DNA sequence: TGTGCCAGCAATCAGACAGGGGGAAGGACTGAAGCTTTCTTT.

The V gene is TRBV4-1, the J gene TRBJ1-1; D ambiguous. V lost 5 bases and J 4 bases, leaving 17 bases between the germline ends. This CDR3 region has 15 residues. Per germline, CDR1 MGHRA and CDR2 YSYEKL. CDR3 DNA sequence: TGCGCCAGCAGCTTGCGGAGAGGGAACCCCACTGAAGCTTTCTTT. Amino acids: CASSLRRGNPTEAFF.

This chain joins TRBV7-8 and TRBJ1-1; D is ambiguous. Germline values: CDR1 SGHVS, CDR2 FQNEAQ. The CDR3 extends over 16 amino acids. Trimming stripped 6 bases from V and 1 base from J, with 18 bases between. CDR3 in DNA: TGTGCCAGCAGTCCGATCTCAACTTCGAAGAACACTGAAGCTTTCTTT. It codes for CASSPISTSKNTEAFF.

The chain links TRBV27 to TRBJ1-1, with TRBD1 matching over 11 bases. This CDR3 has 15 amino acids. After removal of 3 bases from V and 4 bases from J, the junction contained 4 bases not matched to a gene. Germline V lookup: CDR1 MNHEY, CDR2 SMNVEV (reference sequence). CDR3 DNA sequence: TGTGCCAGCAGTTTTTCCGGGACAGGGGGCACTGAAGCTTTCTTT. It codes for CASSFSGTGGTEAFF.

The chain has TRBV29-1 and TRBJ2-5; the D gene is possibly TRBD2 (6 bases). CDR3 length: 11 residues. The germline gives CDR1 SQVTM, CDR2 ANQGSEA. The V gene lost 4 bases and the J gene lost 11 bases, with 14 bases spanning the gap. DNA for the CDR3: TGCAGCGTTGCTGGAGGGGTTGAGCAGTACTTC. It codes for CSVAGGVEQYF.

V gene TRBV5-1 combines with J gene TRBJ2-3; the D gene is possibly TRBD1 (6 bases). The CDR3 is 15 residues long. Germline V CDR1 and CDR2: SGHRS, YFSETQ. V was clipped by 4 bases and J by 2 bases, with 14 bases between them. Here the CDR3 DNA reads TGCGCCAGCAGCACTGGGCGGACAGTCACAGATACGCAGTATTTT. Translation gives CASSTGRTVTDTQYF. Based on the CDR3 plus reference TRBV5-1 and TRBJ2-3, the full variable domain is KAGVTQTPRYLIKTRGQQVTLSCSPISGHRSVSWYQQTPGQGLQFLFEYFSETQRNKGNFPGRFSGRQFSNSRSEMNVSTLELGDSALYLCASSTGRTVTDTQYFGPGTRLTVL.

The chain's CDR3 is CAWGRGQGRDEQYF. DNA for the CDR3: TGTGCCTGGGGACGAGGACAGGGTAGGGACGAGCAGTACTTC. This chain uses TRBV30 with TRBJ2-7; 8 positions match TRBD1. CDR1 GTSNPN and CDR2 SVGIG come from the germline V gene (reference sequence). Trimming at V came to 5 bases and at J to 5 bases, leaving 11 bases not matched to a gene. The CDR3 spans 14 residues.

The chain joins TRBV19 to TRBJ1-2; a weak D match, TRBD1 (5 bases). The ends were cut back, 0 bases at V and 2 bases at J, with 13 bases in the middle. Germline lookup yields CDR1 LNHDA and CDR2 SQIVND (reference sequence). The CDR3 has 16 amino acids. CDR3: CASSIDLLGGNYGYTF. In DNA, the CDR3 is TGTGCCAGTAGTATAGATCTCCTCGGGGGAAACTATGGCTACACCTTC.

In its sample, this clone was seen once. The chain has TRBV27 and TRBJ2-4; 7 bases agree with TRBD1. Germline values: CDR1 MNHEY, CDR2 SMNVEV (reference sequence). CDR3 length: 13 residues. V was pared by 6 bases and J by 9 bases, with 8 bases of the junction left unmatched. Here the CDR3 reads CASRPDRTGIQYF. CDR3 nucleotide sequence: TGTGCCAGCAGACCGGACAGGACTGGCATTCAGTACTTC.

This chain connects TRBV14 to TRBJ1-1; 8 bases fit TRBD1. Germline assignment: CDR1 SGHDN and CDR2 FVKESK. With 1 base clipped from V and 11 bases from J, the junction kept 6 bases outside the gene matches. This CDR3 region has 13 residues. The CDR3 protein is CASSQVSQGEAFF. The DNA for the CDR3 is TGTGCCAGCAGCCAAGTTTCACAGGGGGAGGCTTTCTTT.

The chain uses TRBV19 and TRBJ2-1, with 11 bases aligning to TRBD2. V lost 3 bases to trimming and J lost 10 bases; unmatched junction nucleotides: 11. Germline V gene lookup returns CDR1 LNHDA and CDR2 SQIVND (reference sequence). CDR3 length: 16 amino acids. The CDR3 DNA follows: TGTGCCAGTAGTATCGTTAGCGGGGGGGAGTTCAACGAGCAGTTCTTC. Protein: CASSIVSGGEFNEQFF. The entire variable domain, with the rest obtained from reference TRBV19 and TRBJ2-1, is as follows: DGGITQSPKYLFRKEGQNVTLSCEQNLNHDAMYWYRQDPGQGLRLIYYSQIVNDFQKGDIAEGYSVSREKKESFPLTVTSAQKNPTAFYLCASSIVSGGEFNEQFFGPGTRLTVL.

V gene TRBV6-5 combines with J gene TRBJ1-4, with 8 bases identical to TRBD1. The germline gives CDR1 MNHEY, CDR2 SVGAGI. The CDR3 contains 16 residues. Trimming took 2 bases from V and 4 from J; bases not matched to a gene: 6. The CDR3 DNA reads TGTGCCAGCAGTTACCACCGGGGACAGGTTAATGAAAAACTGTTTTTT. Translation gives CASSYHRGQVNEKLFF.

This chain connects TRBV29-1 to TRBJ2-1, with 9 bases aligning to TRBD2. CDR1 is SQVTM, CDR2 ANQGSEA, per germline. The trim removed 3 bases at V and 7 bases at J, leaving 10 bases unmatched. The CDR3 is made up of 15 amino acids. For the CDR3, the DNA is TGCAGCGTTGACCGGGTGGGCGGGGGGGCTAATGAGCAGTTCTTC. This gives the protein CSVDRVGGGANEQFF.

As to this clone: A read error may produce the germline difference seen at one junction end. This chain connects TRBV7-8 to TRBJ2-1; D perhaps matches TRBD1 (6 bases). CDR1 is SGHVS and CDR2 is FQNEAQ in the germline V gene. This CDR3 comprises 13 residues. The CDR3 sequence: CAGSLALAGAEFF. The CDR3 nucleotides are TGTGCCGGCAGCTTAGCTCTGGCAGGGGCAGAGTTCTTC.

J is TRBJ2-7 and V is TRBV5-4, with 7 positions matching TRBD2. J lost 1 base, V lost 4 bases, and 2 bases had no gene match. In germline, CDR1 is SGHNT, CDR2 YYREEE (reference sequence). The CDR3 covers 13 residues. The CDR3: CASSPGLSYEQYF. CDR3 sequence (DNA): TGTGCCAGCAGCCCGGGACTATCCTACGAGCAGTACTTC.